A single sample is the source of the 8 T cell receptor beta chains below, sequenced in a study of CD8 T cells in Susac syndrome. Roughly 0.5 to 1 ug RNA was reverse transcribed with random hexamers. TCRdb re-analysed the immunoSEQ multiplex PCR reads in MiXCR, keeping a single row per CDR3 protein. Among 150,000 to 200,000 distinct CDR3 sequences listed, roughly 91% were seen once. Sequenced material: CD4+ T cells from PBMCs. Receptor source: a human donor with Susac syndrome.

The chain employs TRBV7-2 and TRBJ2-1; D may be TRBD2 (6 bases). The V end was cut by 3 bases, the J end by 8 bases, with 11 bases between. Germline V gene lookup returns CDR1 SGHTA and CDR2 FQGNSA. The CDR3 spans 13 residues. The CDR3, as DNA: TGTGCCAGCAGCTTGGCGGGACTCGATGAGCAGTTCTTC. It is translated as CASSLAGLDEQFF.

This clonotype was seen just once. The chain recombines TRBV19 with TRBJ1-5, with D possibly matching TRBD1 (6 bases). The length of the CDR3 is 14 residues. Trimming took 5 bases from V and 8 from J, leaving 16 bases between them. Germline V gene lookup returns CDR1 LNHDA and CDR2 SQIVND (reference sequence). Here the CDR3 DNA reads TGTGCCAGTAGTCCAAACAGGGCTTTCGAGCCCCAGCATTTT. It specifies CASSPNRAFEPQHF.

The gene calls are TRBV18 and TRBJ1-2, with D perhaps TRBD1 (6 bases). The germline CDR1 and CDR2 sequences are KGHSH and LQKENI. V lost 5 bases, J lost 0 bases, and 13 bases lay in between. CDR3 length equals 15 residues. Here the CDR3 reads CASSNPGTPNYGYTF. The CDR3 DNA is TGTGCCAGCTCAAACCCCGGGACACCTAACTATGGCTACACCTTC.

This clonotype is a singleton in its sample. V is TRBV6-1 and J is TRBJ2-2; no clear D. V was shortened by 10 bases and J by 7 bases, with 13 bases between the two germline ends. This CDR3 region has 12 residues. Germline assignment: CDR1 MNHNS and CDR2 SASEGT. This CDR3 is CATCALGGELFF. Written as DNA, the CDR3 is TGTGCCACCTGCGCGCTGGGCGGGGAGCTGTTTTTT.

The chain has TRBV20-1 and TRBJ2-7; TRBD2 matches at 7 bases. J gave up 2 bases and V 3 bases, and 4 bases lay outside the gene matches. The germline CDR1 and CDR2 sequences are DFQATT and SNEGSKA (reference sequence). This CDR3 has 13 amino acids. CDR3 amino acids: CSASLAAAYEQYF. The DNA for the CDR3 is TGCAGTGCTAGTCTAGCGGCTGCCTACGAGCAGTACTTC.

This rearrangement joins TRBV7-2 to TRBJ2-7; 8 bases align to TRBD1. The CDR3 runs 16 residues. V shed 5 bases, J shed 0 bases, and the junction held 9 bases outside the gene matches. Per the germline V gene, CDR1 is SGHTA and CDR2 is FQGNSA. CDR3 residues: CASSRGQDPSSYEQYF. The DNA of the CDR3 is TGTGCCAGCAGCCGGGGACAGGATCCAAGCTCCTACGAGCAGTACTTC.

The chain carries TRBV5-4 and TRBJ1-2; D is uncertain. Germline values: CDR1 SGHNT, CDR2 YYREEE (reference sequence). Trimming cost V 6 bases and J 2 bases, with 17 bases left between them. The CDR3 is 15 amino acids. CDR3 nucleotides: TGTGCCAGCACCCAACCCAGCAGCTCCAACTATGGCTACACCTTC. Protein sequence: CASTQPSSSNYGYTF.

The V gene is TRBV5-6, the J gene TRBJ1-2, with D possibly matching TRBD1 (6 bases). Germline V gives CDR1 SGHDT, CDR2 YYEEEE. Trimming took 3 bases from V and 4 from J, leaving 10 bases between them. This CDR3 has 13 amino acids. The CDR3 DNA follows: TGTGCCAGCAGCTCCGGGACACGCTATGGCTACACCTTC. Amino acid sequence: CASSSGTRYGYTF.